This T cell receptor beta chain originates from a study of T-cell memory formation after mild COVID-19. TCRdb fed the 5' RACE reads into MiXCR, producing one record per CDR3 protein. The sample records hundreds of thousands of distinct CDR3 sequences, roughly an eighth being singletons. This CDR3 has 17 amino acids. Per the germline V gene, CDR1 is SGHRS and CDR2 is YFSETQ. Trimming took off 4 bases at V and 2 bases at J, with 21 bases between the two ends. This clonotype came up a few times. The genes are TRBV5-1 and TRBJ2-5, with a possible D match to TRBD2 (6 bases). The specimen sequenced was PBMCs or a T cell subset sorted from them (not recorded which). The receptor was derived from a man aged 18 to 35 who had mild COVID-19 (a few samples of this study predate the infection). Cell type and time point are not known. In DNA form, the CDR3 reads TGCGCCAGCAGCCTATTAAATACATGGGACTTACAAGAGACCCAGTACTTC. Translation: CASSLLNTWDLQETQYF.